Below, one TCR beta chain is given with its context. Its antigen remains undetermined. There are no base qualities to consult, and no much larger clone falls within one base. The data stem from a study of somatic mutations in T cells in chronic GVHD (dated by TCRdb to about 2020). At the junction V is shortened by 3 bases and J by 1 base; bases outside the gene matches: 0. The CDR3 sequence holds 14 residues, the cysteine and phenylalanine included. The only DNA kept is the CDR3, 42 bases in frame from the first base. As encoded in the germline V gene, CDR1 is SGHTA while CDR2 is FQGNSA. Genomic DNA was isolated and then used for the TCRbeta deep sequencing. The immunoSEQ assay, provided as a commercial service, was used for TCRbeta CDR3 sequencing and initial data processing. The authors' analysis ran thus. Reads were demultiplexed, adapter and primer sequences removed, similar clones merged by frequency-ratio clustering, and V, D, J genes annotated with IMGT. In its TCRdb copy, this immuneACCESS table keeps in-frame sequences only and misses some clones. Where compared with another copy, unresolved V genes explain less than half of these, and the others have no known cause. Clone size and the V and J calls come from that table; the DNA yielded D and trimming. This sample comprises about 13,000 clones, approximately 80% of them detected only once. About a third of the sample is in the top ten clones.

Sorting staining used anti-CD3, anti-CD4, anti-CD8 and a Vbeta20 antibody from the IOTest Beta Mark kit on a FACSAria III, with purity above 97%. Peripheral blood was collected in sodium heparin tubes, and mononuclear cells were isolated by Ficoll-Paque PLUS density gradient centrifugation. Before TCRbeta deep sequencing, the CD4+ Vbeta20+, CD4+ Vbeta20-, and CD8+ T cell fractions were FACS-sorted. Sequencing was done on a sample of Vbeta20-negative CD4+ T cells from blood. Sample cell subset or site, as interpreted from the label and publication: CD4+ T cells sorted as TCR Vbeta20 negative by flow cytometry. The V and J genes are TRBV7-2 and TRBJ2-5, and 9 junction bases match TRBD1. The clonotype comes from a male patient aged 50 or older with chronic graft-versus-host disease. Because of the transplant, the T cells may be the graft donor's rather than the patient's own. CDR3 region: CASSLTGGQETQYF. Here is the DNA: TGTGCCAGCAGCTTGACAGGGGGCCAAGAGACCCAGTACTTC.